The text below deals with one T cell receptor (beta chain). What this receptor recognizes is not known. Per-base qualities were not stored, and no clone one base away is much larger. The data derive from a study of T cell responses to AZD1222 COVID-19 vaccine (dated by TCRdb to the early 2020s). For context, the study as a whole: AZD1222 recipients whose second dose came at about 4 weeks and those whose second dose came at about 12 weeks were combined into one group, since spike-specific TCR depth and breadth did not differ between the two schedules. Trial participants were enrolled by age into subgroups of 18-55, 56-69 and 70-plus years, and around 150, 28 and 57 TCR-sequenced participants, respectively, were included in these subgroups. TCR sequencing was performed for 230 to 250 trial participants, of whom around 210 were given two doses of AZD1222 and approximately 25 were given two doses of MenACWY control vaccine. Overall results and qualifications from the work: After two AZD1222 doses, both the breadth and the depth of spike-specific TCRs were significantly higher than at day 0 and than in MenACWY recipients. Nearly half of unique spike-specific TCRs reportedly recognized epitopes outside regions mutated in the B.1.351 and B.1.1.7 variants. Because no samples from the day 14 peak response were available, repertoires could be characterized only after the peak T cell response. Conclusions about previously exposed vaccinees were limited because only six AZD1222 recipients were SARS-CoV-2 seropositive at baseline. Vaccine-associated CD4 TCRs spanned the whole spike protein, with dominant responses in regions 160-218 and 743-854. The 56-69-year group was small, and its depth increase did not reach significance, likely because of low power. Most participants were white British and females outnumbered males, and the authors suggested that clonal diversity may have been underestimated.

The germline V gene (reference sequence) sets CDR1 to MNHEY and CDR2 to SMNVEV. V is cut back by 5 bases and J by 9 bases, with 10 bases in the junction unmatched. The CDR3 contains 15 residues, cysteine and phenylalanine counted. Only the CDR3 region is kept as DNA, spanning 45 bases read in frame from base 1. The CDR3 regions of human TCRbeta chains were subjected to immunosequencing. As for how the authors treated the data: TCRs in the repertoires were compared against a reference library of SARS-CoV-2-specific TCRs that had been generated with the MIRA antigen-specificity platform. Breadth was defined as the fraction of unique TCRs that were SARS-CoV-2-associated. Depth was defined as the fraction of total T cells that were SARS-CoV-2-associated. Using the MIRA data, each spike-specific TCR was mapped to the spike region that the TCR reacts to and placed in a CD4 or CD8 class. Log10-transformed breadth and depth values were compared by one-way ANOVA with Sidak's multiple comparisons tests. This is the immuneACCESS table as TCRdb keeps it, with only in-frame sequences that have V and J called. A part of the clones is gone; compared with another copy, unresolved V genes explain less than half, and the rest is unexplained. V, J and clone size derive from that table, while D and trimming were established from the DNA sequence. The sample table lists about 86,000 clones, approximately 91% of them with a count of one. The ten biggest clones cover under 6.5% of the sample.

The sample's time point label, in plain terms: baseline before first vaccination. Samples from vaccinated people were obtained from the UK trials COV001 and COV002, which included a single-blind randomized controlled phase 2/3 trial of AZD1222 (ChAdOx1 nCoV-19) in healthy adults. For TCRbeta chain sequencing, PBMC samples from trial participants were taken at day 0 and at day 28 after the second dose. Sequencing was performed on peripheral blood, taken on day 0 of AZD1222 vaccination. The clonotype was recovered from an adult in good health. The chain employs TRBV27 and TRBJ1-5; 10 bases in between match TRBD1. CDR3 reads: CASSRVGTGVPPQHF. The sequenced DNA: TGTGCCAGCAGTAGGGTTGGGACAGGGGTTCCGCCCCAGCATTTT.